The 30 T cell receptor beta chains reported below all come from one sample, sequenced in a study of regulatory T cells in long-lasting Graves disease. HTBI primers from iRepertoire and Arm-PCR of CDR3 regions yielded the TCR beta libraries. In TCRdb, the multiplex PCR reads were re-called with MiXCR into one record per CDR3 protein. The sample has over 350,000 distinct CDR3 sequences, around 13% seen once. Time point reported: newly diagnosed GD, antithyroid drugs for less than 3 months. The TCR library used RNA extracted from PBMCs. The same specimen was also included in a second study, on T cells in Graves' hyperthyroidism and ophthalmopathy.

Here the sequenced sample was peripheral blood mononuclear cells (PBMCs), taken at new diagnosis, from a patient treated with antithyroid drugs. All receptors derive from a woman aged 45-65 years with Graves disease.

This clonotype was observed a few times. This chain links TRBV24-1 with TRBJ2-2; D perhaps matches TRBD1 (6 bases). CDR1 KGHDR and CDR2 SFDVKD come from the germline V gene. The CDR3 contains 16 residues. V was shortened by 3 bases and J by 1 base, with 11 bases between the two germline ends. The CDR3 DNA sequence: TGTGCCACCAGTGATCTCCGGGACAAGAACACCGGGGAGCTGTTTTTT. It is translated as CATSDLRDKNTGELFF.

The rearrangement uses TRBV6-2 or TRBV6-3 and TRBJ2-1, with 9 bases that match TRBD2. Trimming at V came to 5 bases and at J to 5 bases, leaving 7 bases not matched to a gene. Germline V gene lookup returns CDR1 MNHEY and CDR2 SVGEGT. The CDR3 runs to 15 residues. For the CDR3, the DNA is TGTGCCAGCAGTCTTAGCGGGAGCAGAAACAATGAGCAGTTCTTC. Translated, it gives CASSLSGSRNNEQFF.

V and J are TRBV19 and TRBJ2-3; no firm D call. The CDR3 consists of 14 residues. Between the trimmed V and J ends, which lost 6 bases and 0 bases, there was a span of 10 bases. Germline V lookup: CDR1 LNHDA, CDR2 SQIVND (reference sequence). CDR3 sequence (DNA): TGTGCCAGTAGGAGAGACACTAGCACAGATACGCAGTATTTT. Protein: CASRRDTSTDTQYF.

Comments on this clonotype: A much more abundant neighbour one base away suggests this may be a read error. The chain recombines TRBV11-2 with TRBJ2-1, with TRBD1 as a possible D gene (6 bases). V gave up 1 base and J gave up 10 bases, with 17 bases separating them. The CDR3 contains 15 residues. Germline CDR1 SGHAT, CDR2 FQNNGV. In DNA form, the CDR3 reads TGTGCCAGCAGCTTAGGCAGGGGCACCTATTACGAGCAGTTCTTC. This encodes CASSLGRGTYYEQFF. Full variable domain (missing parts from reference TRBV11-2 and TRBJ2-1): EAGVAQSPRYKIIEKRQSVAFWCNPISGHATLYWYQQILGQGPKLLIQFQNNGVVDDSQLPKDRFSAERLKGVDSTLKIQPAKLEDSAVYLCASSLGRGTYYEQFFGPGTRLTVL.

At least ten counts were recorded for this clonotype. The V gene is TRBV2, the J gene TRBJ1-5; no clear D gene. Germline lookup yields CDR1 SNHLY and CDR2 FYNNEI. The CDR3 totals 13 residues. V dropped 8 bases and J dropped 5 bases, with 13 bases sitting between them. This CDR3 reads CASSLEADQPQHF. CDR3 coding DNA: TGTGCCAGCTCCTTGGAGGCGGATCAGCCCCAGCATTTT.

To note about this clonotype: A much larger clone lies a single base off, so this may be a read error. V and J are TRBV28 and TRBJ1-5; D may be TRBD1 (5 bases). The germline gives CDR1 MDHEN, CDR2 SYDVKM. The CDR3 runs 14 residues. DNA of the CDR3: TGTGCCGGCAGTTTAGCAGGGCCGTGGCAGCCCCAGCATTTT. Amino acids: CAGSLAGPWQPQHF.

This clonotype was detected ten times or more. The chain links TRBV3-1 to TRBJ2-1; TRBD1 matches 7 bases. Germline loops: CDR1 LGHDT, CDR2 YNNKEL (reference sequence). CDR3 length equals 16 residues. Trimming removed 1 base from V and 3 bases from J; junction bases left unmatched: 6. DNA for the CDR3: TGTGCCAGCAGCCAAGGACAGGGCAAAGACTACAATGAGCAGTTCTTC. As protein: CASSQGQGKDYNEQFF.

This clonotype was seen more than once but under ten times. The rearrangement joins TRBV18 to TRBJ2-3; perhaps TRBD2 as D (6 bases). V was trimmed by 4 bases and J by 1 base, leaving 21 bases between them. Germline V gene lookup returns CDR1 KGHSH and CDR2 LQKENI. This CDR3 is built from 18 residues. The chain's CDR3 is CASSRNTAGQEGTDTQYF. The CDR3 DNA is TGTGCCAGCTCACGAAACACGGCGGGGCAGGAAGGCACAGATACGCAGTATTTT.

The table lists this clonotype with a few counts. Here the CDR3 DNA reads TGTGCCAGCAGCCATCGAAGGACAGCCTTAAACACTGAAGCTTTCTTT. Translated: CASSHRRTALNTEAFF. The chain couples TRBV14 to TRBJ1-1; tentative D call: TRBD1 (6 bases). Trimming shortened V by 3 bases and J by 2 bases, and 16 bases separated the two germline ends. Germline CDR1 reads SGHDN; CDR2 reads FVKESK. The length of the CDR3 is 16 residues.

The chain employs TRBV6-9 and TRBJ2-7; no firm D call. V gave up 3 bases and J gave up 2 bases, with 8 bases separating them. The CDR3 has 13 residues. Germline values: CDR1 MNHGY, CDR2 SVAAGI. CDR3 loop: CASSYQVTYEQYF. Here the CDR3 DNA reads TGTGCCAGCAGTTACCAGGTAACCTACGAGCAGTACTTC.

The chain links TRBV6-1 to TRBJ2-4; D is unclear. Germline loops: CDR1 MNHNS, CDR2 SASEGT. The CDR3 consists of 15 residues. V lost 6 bases and J 0 bases, leaving 12 bases between the germline ends. DNA for the CDR3: TGTGCCAGCAGGGACGACGGGCTAGCCAAAAACATTCAGTACTTC. Its protein is CASRDDGLAKNIQYF.

V and J are TRBV19 and TRBJ2-3; no firm D call. CDR3 length equals 13 residues. Germline CDR1 reads LNHDA; CDR2 reads SQIVND (reference sequence). The germline V and J ends were trimmed by 3 bases and 6 bases, with 10 bases remaining between them. The CDR3 sequence is CASSISAPDTQYF. For the CDR3, the DNA is TGTGCCAGTAGTATCAGTGCACCGGATACGCAGTATTTT.

In its sample, this clonotype was seen many times. V usage is TRBV7-9 and J usage is TRBJ2-1; either TRBD1 or TRBD2 may supply D (5 bases each). This CDR3 has 15 residues. The germline V gene encodes CDR1 SEHNR and CDR2 FQNEAQ (reference sequence). V dropped 1 base and J dropped 5 bases, with 12 bases sitting between them. The CDR3: CASSLVRGYNNEQFF. As DNA, the CDR3 is TGTGCCAGCAGCTTAGTCCGGGGCTACAACAATGAGCAGTTCTTC.

This clonotype was detected many times. The chain carries TRBV12-3 or TRBV12-4 and TRBJ2-7; D is unresolved. V lost 5 bases to trimming and J lost 4 bases, with 12 bases between them. The CDR3 covers 13 residues. The CDR3 DNA follows: TGTGCCAGCAGTGTGGGAAATCTATACGAGCAGTACTTC. It yields the protein CASSVGNLYEQYF.

This chain uses TRBV7-2 with TRBJ2-1, with 11 bases matching TRBD2. Germline CDR1 is SGHTA and CDR2 is FQGNSA. The CDR3 consists of 17 residues. V was pared by 5 bases and J by 8 bases, with 14 bases of the junction left unmatched. The CDR3 DNA sequence: TGTGCCAGCAGCCCCAAACTCCTAGCGGGAGGAGGGGATGAGCAGTTCTTC. Translation: CASSPKLLAGGGDEQFF.

This clonotype was picked up many times. The chain joins TRBV20-1 to TRBJ1-2; TRBD1 matches 11 bases. With V trimmed by 3 bases and J by 8 bases, 8 bases remained unmatched. The CDR3 is made up of 14 amino acids. Germline CDR1 reads DFQATT; CDR2 reads SNEGSKA (reference sequence). The CDR3 DNA reads TGCAGTGCTAGGAATTCGGACAGGGGGCGAGGCTACACCTTC. Protein: CSARNSDRGRGYTF.

This clonotype has ten or more counts. The V call is TRBV10-3, the J call TRBJ2-1; 8 bases fit TRBD1. CDR1 and CDR2 (germline): ENHRY, SYGVKD. The V and J ends lost 10 bases and 2 bases, in that order; junction bases with no gene match: 7. CDR3 length equals 14 residues. CDR3 sequence (DNA): TGTGCCAGCGAGACAGGGGAGGCCTACAATGAGCAGTTCTTC. It encodes CASETGEAYNEQFF.

The CDR3 protein is CSVEDPDRRSYEQYF. CDR3 DNA: TGCAGCGTTGAAGATCCGGACAGGCGCTCCTACGAGCAGTACTTC. This rearrangement joins TRBV29-1 to TRBJ2-7; 7 nucleotides match TRBD1. J gave up 0 bases and V 0 bases, and 5 bases lay outside the gene matches. This CDR3 has 15 amino acids. Germline CDR1 and CDR2: SQVTM and ANQGSEA.

As for this clonotype: A much larger clone differs by one base, so this may be a read error. The chain carries TRBV24-1 and TRBJ2-3, with 8 bases fitting TRBD2. CDR3 size: 16 residues. Germline V gene lookup returns CDR1 KGHDR and CDR2 SFDVKD. The CDR3 nucleotides are TGTGCCTCCAGTGATAGTTTCGAGCGGGAGAGAGATACGCAGTATTTT. The encoded protein is CASSDSFERERDTQYF.

This clonotype occurred many times. J is TRBJ1-5 and V is TRBV27, with D hard to call. Germline CDR1 reads MNHEY; CDR2 reads SMNVEV (reference sequence). Trimming removed 2 bases at V and 0 bases at J, with 11 bases between. The CDR3 loop spans 16 amino acids. The CDR3 sequence: CASSLNGDYSNQPQHF. CDR3 bases: TGTGCCAGCAGTTTAAATGGGGATTATAGCAATCAGCCCCAGCATTTT.

This sequence joins TRBV7-8 and TRBJ1-1; D gene ambiguous. This CDR3 is built from 13 residues. The V gene's germline CDR1 is SGHVS and CDR2 FQNEAQ. Deletions cut 3 bases from V and 4 bases from J, with 9 bases between. Here the CDR3 DNA reads TGTGCCAGCAGCTTTCGGGAGGGCACTGAAGCTTTCTTT. This translates into CASSFREGTEAFF.

This rearrangement joins TRBV10-1 to TRBJ2-3; 8 bases are shared with TRBD2. The length of the CDR3 is 15 residues. Trimming took 3 bases from V and 4 from J; bases not matched to a gene: 6. Germline CDR1 WNHNN, CDR2 SYGVQD (reference sequence). The CDR3 loop is CASSDSGSTSDTQYF. The CDR3 nucleotides are TGCGCCAGCAGTGACAGCGGGAGTACCTCAGATACGCAGTATTTT.

This clonotype was seen many times. The chain carries TRBV3-1 and TRBJ2-1; D unresolved. V was shortened by 1 base and J by 7 bases, with 5 bases between the two germline ends. The CDR3 has 12 amino acids. Germline CDR1 LGHDT, CDR2 YNNKEL (reference sequence). In DNA, the CDR3 is TGTGCCAGCAGCCAAGGCTGGAATGAGCAGTTCTTC. This encodes CASSQGWNEQFF.

This sequence joins TRBV20-1 and TRBJ1-5; 9 nucleotides align to TRBD1. CDR1 and CDR2 from the germline V gene are DFQATT and SNEGSKA (reference sequence). The junction had 5 bases not matched to a gene; V was cut back by 5 bases and J by 0 bases. There are 15 residues in the CDR3. In nucleotides, the CDR3 is TGCAGTGCTGGACGGACAGGGGATAGCAATCAGCCCCAGCATTTT. Its protein product is CSAGRTGDSNQPQHF.

This clonotype showed up many times. This chain connects TRBV7-8 to TRBJ2-1; the D gene could be TRBD1 or TRBD2 (5 bases each). V gave up 5 bases and J gave up 9 bases, with 17 bases separating them. Germline CDR1 is SGHVS and CDR2 is FQNEAQ. CDR3 length: 14 residues. The CDR3 region has the DNA TGTGCCAGCAGCCCAGGGACGTCCGGGCGTGAGCAGTTCTTC. It specifies CASSPGTSGREQFF.

The chain is built from TRBV6-2 or TRBV6-3 and TRBJ2-4; TRBD2 is a possible D gene (6 bases). The CDR3 extends over 16 amino acids. Between the trimmed V and J ends, which lost 5 bases and 2 bases, there was a span of 16 bases. The germline V gene has CDR1 MNHEY and CDR2 SVGEGT. CDR3 coding DNA: TGTGCCAGCAGTAAGTCGAGGGAGGTTTCCAAAAACATTCAGTACTTC. Translation gives CASSKSREVSKNIQYF.

The chain is built from TRBV6-1 and TRBJ2-1, with 7 nucleotides matching TRBD2. Germline trimming cut 1 base from V and 4 bases from J; bases unmatched to any gene: 16. This CDR3 contains 19 residues. Per the germline V gene, CDR1 is MNHNS and CDR2 is SASEGT. The DNA for the CDR3 is TGTGCCAGCAGTGAAGTGGCCGGGACCACGACTAGCAGATACAATGAGCAGTTCTTC. It encodes CASSEVAGTTTSRYNEQFF.

As to this clonotype: One end of the junction does not line up with germline, which may come from a read error. The chain employs TRBV6-1 and TRBJ2-3; the match to TRBD1 covers 7 bases. The end of the DNA is better explained by TRBJ1-1, so the J call may be wrong. The CDR3 extends over 18 amino acids. Germline CDR1 MNHNS, CDR2 SASEGT. CDR3 nucleotides: TGTGCCTGCAGGGGGGGGGGGTCGGCGACCGAGGAGAGGGTACCGGCTTTCTTT. Its translation is CACRGGGSATEERVPAFF.

V and J are TRBV7-9 and TRBJ2-1; D is unclear. The CDR3 has 17 amino acids. V lost 0 bases and J 2 bases, leaving 14 bases between the germline ends. Germline V gene lookup returns CDR1 SEHNR and CDR2 FQNEAQ (reference sequence). As DNA, the CDR3 is TGTGCCAGCAGCTTAGCCCCAAACATGGGAACCTACAATGAGCAGTTCTTC. Protein sequence: CASSLAPNMGTYNEQFF.

This clonotype appeared many times. The V gene is TRBV6-1, the J gene TRBJ1-2; 11 bases are a match to TRBD1. V shed 2 bases, J shed 3 bases, and the junction held 5 bases outside the gene matches. Germline V gene lookup returns CDR1 MNHNS and CDR2 SASEGT. The CDR3 is 16 residues long. The CDR3 nucleotides are TGTGCCAGCAGTGAACTGGGACAGGGGGTCTACTATGGCTACACCTTC. Translated, it gives CASSELGQGVYYGYTF.